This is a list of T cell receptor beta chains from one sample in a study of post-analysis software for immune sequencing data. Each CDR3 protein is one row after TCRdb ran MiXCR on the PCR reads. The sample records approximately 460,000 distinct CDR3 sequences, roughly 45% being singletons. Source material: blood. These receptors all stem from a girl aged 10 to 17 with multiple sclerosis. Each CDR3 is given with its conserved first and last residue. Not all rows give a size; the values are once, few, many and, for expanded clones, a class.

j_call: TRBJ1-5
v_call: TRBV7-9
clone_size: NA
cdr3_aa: CASSLVIDQPQHF

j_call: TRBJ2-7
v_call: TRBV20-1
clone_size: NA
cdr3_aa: CSAAELGQDPYEQYF

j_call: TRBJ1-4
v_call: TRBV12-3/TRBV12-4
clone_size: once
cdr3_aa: CASSLGTLLAEKLFF

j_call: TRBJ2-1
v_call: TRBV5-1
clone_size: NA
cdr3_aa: CASSPDGQGHSSYNEQFF

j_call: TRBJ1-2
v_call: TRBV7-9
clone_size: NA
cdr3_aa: CASTSTQAYGYTF

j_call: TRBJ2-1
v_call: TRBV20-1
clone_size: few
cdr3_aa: CSVASGLGSYNEQFF

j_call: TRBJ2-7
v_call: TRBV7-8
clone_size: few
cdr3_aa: CASSENRAYEQYF

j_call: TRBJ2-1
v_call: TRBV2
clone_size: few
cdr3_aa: CASRVGPGEQFF

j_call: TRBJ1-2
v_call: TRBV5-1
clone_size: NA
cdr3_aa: CASSDGQAGYGYTF

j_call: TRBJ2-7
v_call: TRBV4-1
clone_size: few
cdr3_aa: CASSQEPAAKVYEQYF

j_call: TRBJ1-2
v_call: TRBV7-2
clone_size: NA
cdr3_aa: CASSLQGLGGYTF

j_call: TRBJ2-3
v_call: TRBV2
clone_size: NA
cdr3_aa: CASSGEGRGTQYF

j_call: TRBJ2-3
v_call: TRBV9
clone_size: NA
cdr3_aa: CASSAQPRVGDTQYF

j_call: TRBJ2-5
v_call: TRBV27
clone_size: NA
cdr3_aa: CASSWDRGIETQYF

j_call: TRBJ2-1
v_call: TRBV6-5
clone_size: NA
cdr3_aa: CASIKAGENEQFF

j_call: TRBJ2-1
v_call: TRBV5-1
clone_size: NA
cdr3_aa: CASSLNTGVSYNEQFF

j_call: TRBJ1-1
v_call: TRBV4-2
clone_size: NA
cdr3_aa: CASSQVSTNTEAFF

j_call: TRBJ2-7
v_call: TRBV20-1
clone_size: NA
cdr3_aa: CSARDHSGRAYEQYF

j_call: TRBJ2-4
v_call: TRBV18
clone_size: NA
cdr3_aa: CASSQQGTAKNIQYF

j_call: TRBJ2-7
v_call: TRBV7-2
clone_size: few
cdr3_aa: CASSLLQGYEQYF

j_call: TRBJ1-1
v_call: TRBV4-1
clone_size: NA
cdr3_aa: CASSQDGQGVNTEAFF

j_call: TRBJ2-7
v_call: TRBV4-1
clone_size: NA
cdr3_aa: CASSQDGRRPFSYEQYF

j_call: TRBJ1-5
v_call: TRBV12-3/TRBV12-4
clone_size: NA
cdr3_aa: CASSLKGYQPQHF

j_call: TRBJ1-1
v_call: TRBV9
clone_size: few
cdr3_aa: CASSVAALGTGGAFF

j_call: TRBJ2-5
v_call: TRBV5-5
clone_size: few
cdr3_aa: CASTGDQETQYF

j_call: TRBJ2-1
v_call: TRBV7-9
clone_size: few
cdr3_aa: CATLAGETNEQFF

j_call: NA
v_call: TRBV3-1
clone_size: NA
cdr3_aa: CASSQDLDYEQYF

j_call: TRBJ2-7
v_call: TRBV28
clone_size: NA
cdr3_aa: CASGNGSPSSYEQYF

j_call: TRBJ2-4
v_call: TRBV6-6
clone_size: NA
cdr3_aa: CASRSAGTDLNIQYF

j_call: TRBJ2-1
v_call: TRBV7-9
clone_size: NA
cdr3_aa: CATERWDRGRNEQFF

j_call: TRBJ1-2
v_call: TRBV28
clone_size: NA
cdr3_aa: CASSPPDRGPGYGYTF

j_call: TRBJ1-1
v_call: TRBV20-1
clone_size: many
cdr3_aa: CSASLQVYGEAFF

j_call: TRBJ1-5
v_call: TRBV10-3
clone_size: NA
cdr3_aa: CAISGTGSQPQHF

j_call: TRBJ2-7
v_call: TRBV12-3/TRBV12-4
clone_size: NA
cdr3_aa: CASSLLAELSYEQYF

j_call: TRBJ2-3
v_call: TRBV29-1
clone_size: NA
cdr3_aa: CSAGNRDRGPDTQYF

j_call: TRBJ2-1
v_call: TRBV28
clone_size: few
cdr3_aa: CASSLLAGAVNEQFF

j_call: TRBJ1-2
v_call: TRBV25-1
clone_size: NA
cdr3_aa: CASSATGLFNYGYTF